This T cell receptor beta chain was retrieved from a study of blood T cell repertoires in COVID-19. Study context: Donors in the United States, Italy and Spain gave samples during acute or convalescent COVID-19. Nucleic acid was either cDNA or gDNA, and it came from T cells, B-cell-depleted T cells, or PBMCs.

V was clipped by 4 bases and J by 4 bases, with 11 bases between them. The germline gives CDR1 SGHRS, CDR2 YFSETQ. The CDR3 covers 13 residues. Per the authors' pipeline: Counts of nucleated cells, estimated from reference gene primer amplification, were obtained. The method was immunoSEQ multiplex PCR; TCRdb's version includes in-frame clones alone and lacks a portion of them. V, J and clone size were drawn from that table, and D and trimming were deduced from the DNA. This sample has about 110,000 clones, with approximately 80% found just once. Sequenced sample: peripheral blood. The sequence was collected from a woman aged 60-75 years with acute or convalescent COVID-19. This rearrangement joins TRBV5-1 to TRBJ2-5; D is unresolved. The CDR3 region is CASSLDIVETQYF. CDR3 bases: TGCGCCAGCAGCCTGGATATCGTAGAGACCCAGTACTTC.